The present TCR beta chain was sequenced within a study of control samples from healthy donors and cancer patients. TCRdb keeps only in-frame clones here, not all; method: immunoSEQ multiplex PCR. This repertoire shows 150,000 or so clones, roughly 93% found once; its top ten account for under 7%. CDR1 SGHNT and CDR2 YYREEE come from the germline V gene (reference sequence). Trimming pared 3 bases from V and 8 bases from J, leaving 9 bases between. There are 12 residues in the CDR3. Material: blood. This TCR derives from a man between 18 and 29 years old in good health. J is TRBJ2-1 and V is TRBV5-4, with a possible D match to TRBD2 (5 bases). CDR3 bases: TGTGCCAGCAGCTATGCGGGTGATGAGCAGTTCTTC. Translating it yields CASSYAGDEQFF. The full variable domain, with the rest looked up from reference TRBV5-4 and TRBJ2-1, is ETGVTQSPTHLIKTRGQQVTLRCSSQSGHNTVSWYQQALGQGPQFIFQYYREEENGRGNFPPRFSGLQFPNYSSELNVNALELDDSALYLCASSYAGDEQFFGPGTRLTVL.